These 30 T cell receptor beta chains were sequenced from one sample in a study of monozygotic twins with inflammatory bowel disease. TCRdb reprocessed the 5' RACE reads and reports one entry per CDR3 protein, with no DNA. The listing contains 310,000 or so distinct CDR3 sequences. Sequenced input: blood. The receptors stem from a human donor with ulcerative colitis or Crohn's disease, or a healthy co-twin of an affected twin (not recorded which).

The V call is TRBV7-8, the J call TRBJ2-2; TCRdb's D gene call, TRBD1, goes unchecked for lack of DNA. This CDR3 is built from 17 residues. The germline gives CDR1 SGHVS, CDR2 FQNEAQ. The CDR3 here is CASSQSPGTTNTGELFF.

The rearrangement links TRBV20-1 to TRBJ2-3; TCRdb designates TRBD1, a call that cannot be tested without DNA. This CDR3 is 16 amino acids long. CDR1 is DFQATT and CDR2 is SNEGSKA in the germline V gene (reference sequence). This CDR3 is CSARDRGQSRTDTQYF.

This CDR3 reads CASRYTRQGAMGTQYF. The rearrangement uses TRBV12-3 or TRBV12-4 and TRBJ2-5; TCRdb gives TRBD1 as the D gene, but with no DNA this cannot be confirmed. This CDR3 comprises 16 residues.

J is TRBJ1-2 and V is TRBV28; TCRdb's assignment of TRBD1 cannot be checked, as there is no DNA. Germline V gene data show CDR1 as MDHEN and CDR2 as SYDVKM. The length of the CDR3 is 16 residues. Here the CDR3 reads CASSSPRTGGSYGYTF.

The gene calls are TRBV5-1 and TRBJ2-2; TCRdb returns TRBD1, unconfirmable since there is no DNA. Germline CDR1 and CDR2: SGHRS and YFSETQ. The CDR3 runs 14 residues. CDR3 loop: CASSLTQGNRELFF.

The V and J genes are TRBV5-1 and TRBJ2-7; TCRdb indicates TRBD2, and absent DNA this call remains unverified. This CDR3 has 14 amino acids. Germline CDR1 is SGHRS and CDR2 is YFSETQ. This chain's CDR3 is CASRSTSGAYEQYF. Filled out from reference TRBV5-1 and TRBJ2-7, the complete variable domain reads KAGVTQTPRYLIKTRGQQVTLSCSPISGHRSVSWYQQTPGQGLQFLFEYFSETQRNKGNFPGRFSGRQFSNSRSEMNVSTLELGDSALYLCASRSTSGAYEQYFGPGTRLTVT.

The chain joins TRBV18 to TRBJ1-1. Looked up from germline, CDR1 is KGHSH and CDR2 is LQKENI. The CDR3 totals 12 residues. The CDR3 sequence is CASSPSALEAFF.

The V gene is TRBV20-1, the J gene TRBJ2-3; the D call from TCRdb, TRBD1, cannot be confirmed without DNA. CDR1 DFQATT and CDR2 SNEGSKA come from the germline V gene (reference sequence). The CDR3 runs 13 residues. The CDR3 region is CSAPQGVADTQYF.

The chain joins TRBV7-2 to TRBJ1-3; TCRdb indicates TRBD1, and absent DNA this call remains unverified. The CDR3 is 15 residues long. The germline V gene encodes CDR1 SGHTA and CDR2 FQGNSA. The chain's CDR3 is CASSSGRSSGNTIYF.

V and J are TRBV13 and TRBJ1-3; TCRdb reports TRBD1, a call that lacks DNA to check it against. CDR1 and CDR2 (germline): PRHDT, FYEKMQ (reference sequence). The CDR3 is made up of 14 amino acids. This CDR3 is CASSLEQDWDTIYF.

V and J are TRBV5-1 and TRBJ2-1; TCRdb outputs TRBD2, but without DNA this stays unchecked. The CDR3 extends over 15 amino acids. Germline values: CDR1 SGHRS, CDR2 YFSETQ. CDR3 loop: CASSLGLLAYNEQFF.

This chain connects TRBV30 to TRBJ2-1. The CDR3 totals 11 residues. Germline assignment: CDR1 GTSNPN and CDR2 SVGIG (reference sequence). CDR3 in amino acids: CASQDYNEQFF.

The chain carries TRBV20-1 and TRBJ2-5; TCRdb names TRBD2, which stays unverified in the absence of DNA. Looked up from germline, CDR1 is DFQATT and CDR2 is SNEGSKA (reference sequence). There are 15 residues in the CDR3. CDR3 sequence: CSARVALDGGETQYF.

The chain recombines TRBV12-3 or TRBV12-4 with TRBJ2-3. The CDR3 runs 14 residues. The CDR3 sequence is CASSLGLVTDTQYF.

The chain carries TRBV3-1 and TRBJ2-3; the D call from TCRdb, TRBD2, cannot be confirmed without DNA. Germline-derived CDR1 and CDR2 are LGHDT and YNNKEL (reference sequence). The CDR3 runs 17 residues. CDR3 protein: CASSQALAVRATDTQYF.

The V call is TRBV7-8, the J call TRBJ2-1; TCRdb designates TRBD1, a call that cannot be tested without DNA. The CDR3 runs to 15 residues. Germline CDR1 reads SGHVS; CDR2 reads FQNEAQ. CDR3: CASSLRDRAYNEQFF.

J is TRBJ2-1 and V is TRBV5-1. The germline V gene encodes CDR1 SGHRS and CDR2 YFSETQ. CDR3 length: 13 amino acids. The CDR3 reads CASSFHGYNEQFF.

The genes are TRBV5-1 and TRBJ1-2. CDR3 length equals 11 residues. Per germline, CDR1 SGHRS and CDR2 YFSETQ. CDR3 sequence reads: CASSSDFGYTF.

The chain recombines TRBV5-5 with TRBJ1-1. Germline V gene sequence: CDR1 SGHKS, CDR2 YYEKEE (reference sequence). The CDR3 contains 14 residues. The CDR3 loop is CASSFAAFGTEAFF. The whole variable domain, remainder taken from reference TRBV5-5 and TRBJ1-1, is DAGVTQSPTHLIKTRGQQVTLRCSPISGHKSVSWYQQVLGQGPQFIFQYYEKEERGRGNFPDRFSARQFPNYSSELNVNALLLGDSALYLCASSFAAFGTEAFFGQGTRLTVV.

The chain carries TRBV29-1 and TRBJ2-5; TCRdb outputs TRBD1, but without DNA this stays unchecked. Germline CDR1 is SQVTM and CDR2 is ANQGSEA. The CDR3 has 11 amino acids. This chain's CDR3 is CSVEWGETQYF.

The chain is built from TRBV6-2 or TRBV6-3 and TRBJ1-4; TCRdb's D call, TRBD1, is unchecked because there is no DNA. Germline lookup yields CDR1 MNHEY and CDR2 SVGEGT. The CDR3 is 21 amino acids. The chain's CDR3 is CASSYAITDRVQGATNEKLFF.

CDR3 in amino acids: CASSYLSGLGENIQYF. The gene calls are TRBV7-2 and TRBJ2-4. The CDR3 is 16 amino acids. In germline, CDR1 is SGHTA, CDR2 FQGNSA.

This sequence joins TRBV5-1 and TRBJ1-2. The length of the CDR3 is 15 residues. In germline, CDR1 is SGHRS, CDR2 YFSETQ. The CDR3 sequence: CASSLANRRNRGYTF.

CDR3 in amino acids: CASSPRAGSSYNEQFF. The chain combines TRBV3-1 with TRBJ2-1. In germline, CDR1 is LGHDT, CDR2 YNNKEL (reference sequence). CDR3 length: 16 residues.

The rearrangement joins TRBV11-2 to TRBJ1-2. Germline V gene lookup returns CDR1 SGHAT and CDR2 FQNNGV. This CDR3 is 18 amino acids long. The CDR3 loop is CASSRRSGTSKEGIGYTF.

This chain joins TRBV25-1 and TRBJ2-1. From germline, CDR1 is MGHDK and CDR2 SYGVNS. This CDR3 has 18 amino acids. The CDR3 region is CASSEYKAQKTTYNEQFF.

The rearrangement joins TRBV29-1 to TRBJ2-3; TCRdb selects TRBD1, and the lack of DNA leaves this call unchecked. Per the germline V gene, CDR1 is SQVTM and CDR2 is ANQGSEA. The CDR3 contains 12 residues. The CDR3 here is CSVEDGRDTQYF.

The rearrangement links TRBV20-1 to TRBJ2-7; the TRBD2 assignment by TCRdb is unverifiable without DNA. Germline assignment: CDR1 DFQATT and CDR2 SNEGSKA (reference sequence). This CDR3 has 14 amino acids. The CDR3 protein is CSARDPLLAGEQYF.

The chain combines TRBV5-1 with TRBJ2-5; the TRBD1 assignment by TCRdb is unverifiable without DNA. Germline V gene lookup returns CDR1 SGHRS and CDR2 YFSETQ. The CDR3 has 16 amino acids. CDR3 sequence reads: CASSLALTGGQETQYF.

The gene calls are TRBV5-1 and TRBJ2-1; TCRdb proposes TRBD2, but this gene call is untestable without DNA. Germline assignment: CDR1 SGHRS and CDR2 YFSETQ. The CDR3 consists of 16 residues. The CDR3 reads CASSFFEGLAGYEQFF.